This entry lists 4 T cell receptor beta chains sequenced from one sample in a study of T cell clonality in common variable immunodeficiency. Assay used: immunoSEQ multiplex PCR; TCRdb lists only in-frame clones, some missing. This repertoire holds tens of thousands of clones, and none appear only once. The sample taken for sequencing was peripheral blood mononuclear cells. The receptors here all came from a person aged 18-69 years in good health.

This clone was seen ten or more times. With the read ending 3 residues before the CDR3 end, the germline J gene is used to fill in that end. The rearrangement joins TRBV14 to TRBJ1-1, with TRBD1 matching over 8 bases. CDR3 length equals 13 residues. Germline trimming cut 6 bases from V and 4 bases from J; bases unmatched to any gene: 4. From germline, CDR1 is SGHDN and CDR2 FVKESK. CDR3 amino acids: CASRHTGGTEAFF. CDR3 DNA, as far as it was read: TGTGCCAGCAGGCATACAGGGGGCACTGAA.

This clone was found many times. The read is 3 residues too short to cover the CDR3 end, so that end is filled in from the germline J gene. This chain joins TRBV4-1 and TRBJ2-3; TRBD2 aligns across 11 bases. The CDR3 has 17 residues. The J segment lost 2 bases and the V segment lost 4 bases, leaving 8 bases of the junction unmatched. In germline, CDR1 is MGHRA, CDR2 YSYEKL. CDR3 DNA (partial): TGCGCCAGCAGCCCCCAGCGACTAGCGGGGCCCACAGATACG. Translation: CASSPQRLAGPTDT. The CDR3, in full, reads CASSPQRLAGPTDTQYF.

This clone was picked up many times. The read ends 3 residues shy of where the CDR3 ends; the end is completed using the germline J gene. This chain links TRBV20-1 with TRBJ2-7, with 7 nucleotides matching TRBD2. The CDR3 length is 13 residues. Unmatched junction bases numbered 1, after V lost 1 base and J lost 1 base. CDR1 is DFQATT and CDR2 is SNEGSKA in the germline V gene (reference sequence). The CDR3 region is CSARGGGSYEQYF. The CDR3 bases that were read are TGCAGTGCTAGAGGCGGGGGATCCTACGAG.

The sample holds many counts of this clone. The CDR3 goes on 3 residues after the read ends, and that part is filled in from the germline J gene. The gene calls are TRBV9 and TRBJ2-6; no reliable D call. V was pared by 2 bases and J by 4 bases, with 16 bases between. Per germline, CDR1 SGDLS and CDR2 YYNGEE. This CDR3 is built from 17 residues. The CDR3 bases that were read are TGTGCCAGCAGCGTTGGCTCAGGTTTGACAGGGGCCAACGTC. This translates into CASSVGSGLTGANV. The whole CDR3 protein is CASSVGSGLTGANVLTF. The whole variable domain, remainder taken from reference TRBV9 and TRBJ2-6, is DSGVTQTPKHLITATGQRVTLRCSPRSGDLSVYWYQQSLDQGLQFLIQYYNGEERAKGNILERFSAQQFPDLHSELNLSSLELGDSALYFCASSVGSGLTGANVLTFGAGSRLTVL.